The 13 T cell receptor beta chains given below trace back to one sample, sequenced in a study of cytomegalovirus exposure and HLA in healthy donors. Use of 60 Vbeta and 13 Jbeta primers characterized the PCR. TCRdb's table, derived via immunoSEQ multiplex PCR, lists solely in-frame clones and lacks some. Of under 200,000 clones detected, over 70% appear once; the ten largest clones hold roughly 0.5%. Sequenced material: PBMCs. The receptors derive from a woman aged 45-59 years in good health and CMV-seronegative.

The V gene is TRBV5-6, the J gene TRBJ1-4, with 9 bases that match TRBD1. CDR3 size: 15 residues. From germline, CDR1 is SGHDT and CDR2 YYEEEE. With V trimmed by 4 bases and J by 4 bases, 5 bases remained unmatched. CDR3 in DNA: TGTGCCAGCAGCCCAGGGACAGGGTATAATGAAAAACTGTTTTTT. Protein sequence: CASSPGTGYNEKLFF.

The chain employs TRBV5-4 and TRBJ2-7, with 12 bases fitting TRBD2. The CDR3 extends over 15 amino acids. Germline CDR1 SGHNT, CDR2 YYREEE (reference sequence). After removal of 4 bases from V and 0 bases from J, the junction contained 2 bases not matched to a gene. CDR3 sequence: CASSQTSGSSYEQYF. The CDR3 DNA sequence: TGTGCCAGCAGCCAGACTAGCGGGAGCTCCTACGAGCAGTACTTC. Supplemented by reference TRBV5-4 and TRBJ2-7, the full variable domain reads ETGVTQSPTHLIKTRGQQVTLRCSSQSGHNTVSWYQQALGQGPQFIFQYYREEENGRGNFPPRFSGLQFPNYSSELNVNALELDDSALYLCASSQTSGSSYEQYFGPGTRLTVT.

This clone was found a few times. The chain has TRBV6-1 and TRBJ1-2; 7 bases map to TRBD1. The ends lost 2 bases at V and 3 bases at J; junction bases unmatched: 15. The CDR3 sequence is 18 residues long. Germline CDR1 is MNHNS and CDR2 is SASEGT. CDR3 DNA: TGTGCCAGCAGTGAACTACTACTCCGGGACAGACGACACTATGGCTACACCTTC. Its translation: CASSELLLRDRRHYGYTF.

This chain joins TRBV18 and TRBJ2-2, with D unclear. V gave up 8 bases and J gave up 4 bases, with 11 bases separating them. This CDR3 region has 13 residues. Germline V gene data show CDR1 as KGHSH and CDR2 as LQKENI. Here the CDR3 reads CASTMRSTGELFF. The DNA for the CDR3 is TGTGCCAGCACGATGCGTTCCACCGGGGAGCTGTTTTTT.

The rearrangement uses TRBV6-1 and TRBJ1-2; TRBD1 aligns across 11 bases. The CDR3 covers 15 residues. Germline V gene data show CDR1 as MNHNS and CDR2 as SASEGT. The junction had 9 bases not matched to a gene; V was cut back by 4 bases and J by 8 bases. Here the CDR3 DNA reads TGTGCCAGCAGTGCAACCCCCGGGACAGGGGGAGGCTACACCTTC. The encoded protein is CASSATPGTGGGYTF.

Concerning this clone: The same CDR3 also results from other DNA sequences found in this sample. The J gene is TRBJ1-1, the V gene TRBV6-5; weak D call: TRBD1 (5 bases). Between the trimmed V and J ends, which lost 7 bases and 3 bases, there was a span of 15 bases. This CDR3 contains 14 residues. CDR1 is MNHEY, CDR2 SVGAGI, per germline. The CDR3: CASISHGGDTEAFF. For the CDR3, the DNA is TGTGCCAGCATCTCGCACGGGGGAGACACTGAAGCTTTCTTT.

The J gene is TRBJ1-5, the V gene TRBV20-1; 8 positions match TRBD1. This CDR3 has 11 amino acids. Germline CDR1 DFQATT, CDR2 SNEGSKA (reference sequence). The CDR3 loop reads CSTGGDQPQHF. DNA of the CDR3: TGCAGCACAGGGGGGGATCAGCCCCAGCATTTT.

This chain joins TRBV12-5 and TRBJ2-5; possibly TRBD2 for D (6 bases). The V gene's germline CDR1 is LGHNT and CDR2 FRNRAP. Deletions cut 5 bases from V and 0 bases from J, with 13 bases between. The CDR3 has 15 amino acids. The CDR3 loop reads CASGPGAGHQETQYF. Here the CDR3 DNA reads TGTGCTAGTGGTCCCGGGGCGGGGCACCAAGAGACCCAGTACTTC.

The rearrangement joins TRBV7-8 to TRBJ1-5; 7 bases fit TRBD1. The J segment lost 1 base and the V segment lost 5 bases, leaving 14 bases of the junction unmatched. Germline lookup yields CDR1 SGHVS and CDR2 FQNEAQ. The CDR3 is 18 residues long. The CDR3: CASSPDRVSFISNQPQHF. The CDR3 DNA follows: TGTGCCAGCAGCCCCGACAGGGTTAGTTTTATAAGCAATCAGCCCCAGCATTTT. The full variable domain, its missing parts supplied by reference TRBV7-8 and TRBJ1-5, is GAGVSQSPRYKVAKRGQDVALRCDPISGHVSLFWYQQALGQGPEFLTYFQNEAQLDKSGLPSDRFFAERPEGSVSTLKIQRTQQEDSAVYLCASSPDRVSFISNQPQHFGDGTRLSIL.

The chain couples TRBV5-8 to TRBJ2-7; D unclear. The CDR3 runs 14 residues. Germline V gene sequence: CDR1 SGHTS, CDR2 YDEGEE. The V and J ends lost 5 bases and 3 bases respectively, with 15 bases between them. CDR3 nucleotide sequence: TGTGCCAGCAGTCCCGGGTCGAGGAACTACGAGCAGTACTTC. The encoded protein is CASSPGSRNYEQYF.

This sequence joins TRBV28 and TRBJ2-3; D gene ambiguous. The CDR3 runs 12 residues. CDR1 and CDR2 (germline): MDHEN, SYDVKM. The germline V and J ends were trimmed by 4 bases and 2 bases, with 4 bases remaining between them. The CDR3 nucleotides read TGTGCCAGCAGTTCCCACACAGATACGCAGTATTTT. Protein product: CASSSHTDTQYF.

The V call is TRBV28, the J call TRBJ1-4; a weak D match, TRBD1 (5 bases). The germline V gene has CDR1 MDHEN and CDR2 SYDVKM. With 3 bases removed from V and 6 bases from J, the gap between germline ends came to 5 bases. CDR3 length: 12 amino acids. The CDR3 spells CASSFRDEKLFF. In DNA, the CDR3 is TGTGCCAGCAGTTTCAGGGATGAAAAACTGTTTTTT. Using reference TRBV28 and TRBJ1-4 for the parts outside the CDR3, the full variable domain is DVKVTQSSRYLVKRTGEKVFLECVQDMDHENMFWYRQDPGLGLRLIYFSYDVKMKEKGDIPEGYSVSREKKERFSLILESASTNQTSMYLCASSFRDEKLFFGSGTQLSVL.

The chain links TRBV9 to TRBJ1-6, with D perhaps TRBD1 (5 bases). Trimming stripped 0 bases from V and 15 bases from J, with 10 bases between. The CDR3 extends over 12 amino acids. CDR1 is SGDLS and CDR2 is YYNGEE in the germline V gene. CDR3 nucleotide sequence: TGTGCCAGCAGCGTAGACCCGGGGGTCCTCCACTTT. The encoded protein is CASSVDPGVLHF.